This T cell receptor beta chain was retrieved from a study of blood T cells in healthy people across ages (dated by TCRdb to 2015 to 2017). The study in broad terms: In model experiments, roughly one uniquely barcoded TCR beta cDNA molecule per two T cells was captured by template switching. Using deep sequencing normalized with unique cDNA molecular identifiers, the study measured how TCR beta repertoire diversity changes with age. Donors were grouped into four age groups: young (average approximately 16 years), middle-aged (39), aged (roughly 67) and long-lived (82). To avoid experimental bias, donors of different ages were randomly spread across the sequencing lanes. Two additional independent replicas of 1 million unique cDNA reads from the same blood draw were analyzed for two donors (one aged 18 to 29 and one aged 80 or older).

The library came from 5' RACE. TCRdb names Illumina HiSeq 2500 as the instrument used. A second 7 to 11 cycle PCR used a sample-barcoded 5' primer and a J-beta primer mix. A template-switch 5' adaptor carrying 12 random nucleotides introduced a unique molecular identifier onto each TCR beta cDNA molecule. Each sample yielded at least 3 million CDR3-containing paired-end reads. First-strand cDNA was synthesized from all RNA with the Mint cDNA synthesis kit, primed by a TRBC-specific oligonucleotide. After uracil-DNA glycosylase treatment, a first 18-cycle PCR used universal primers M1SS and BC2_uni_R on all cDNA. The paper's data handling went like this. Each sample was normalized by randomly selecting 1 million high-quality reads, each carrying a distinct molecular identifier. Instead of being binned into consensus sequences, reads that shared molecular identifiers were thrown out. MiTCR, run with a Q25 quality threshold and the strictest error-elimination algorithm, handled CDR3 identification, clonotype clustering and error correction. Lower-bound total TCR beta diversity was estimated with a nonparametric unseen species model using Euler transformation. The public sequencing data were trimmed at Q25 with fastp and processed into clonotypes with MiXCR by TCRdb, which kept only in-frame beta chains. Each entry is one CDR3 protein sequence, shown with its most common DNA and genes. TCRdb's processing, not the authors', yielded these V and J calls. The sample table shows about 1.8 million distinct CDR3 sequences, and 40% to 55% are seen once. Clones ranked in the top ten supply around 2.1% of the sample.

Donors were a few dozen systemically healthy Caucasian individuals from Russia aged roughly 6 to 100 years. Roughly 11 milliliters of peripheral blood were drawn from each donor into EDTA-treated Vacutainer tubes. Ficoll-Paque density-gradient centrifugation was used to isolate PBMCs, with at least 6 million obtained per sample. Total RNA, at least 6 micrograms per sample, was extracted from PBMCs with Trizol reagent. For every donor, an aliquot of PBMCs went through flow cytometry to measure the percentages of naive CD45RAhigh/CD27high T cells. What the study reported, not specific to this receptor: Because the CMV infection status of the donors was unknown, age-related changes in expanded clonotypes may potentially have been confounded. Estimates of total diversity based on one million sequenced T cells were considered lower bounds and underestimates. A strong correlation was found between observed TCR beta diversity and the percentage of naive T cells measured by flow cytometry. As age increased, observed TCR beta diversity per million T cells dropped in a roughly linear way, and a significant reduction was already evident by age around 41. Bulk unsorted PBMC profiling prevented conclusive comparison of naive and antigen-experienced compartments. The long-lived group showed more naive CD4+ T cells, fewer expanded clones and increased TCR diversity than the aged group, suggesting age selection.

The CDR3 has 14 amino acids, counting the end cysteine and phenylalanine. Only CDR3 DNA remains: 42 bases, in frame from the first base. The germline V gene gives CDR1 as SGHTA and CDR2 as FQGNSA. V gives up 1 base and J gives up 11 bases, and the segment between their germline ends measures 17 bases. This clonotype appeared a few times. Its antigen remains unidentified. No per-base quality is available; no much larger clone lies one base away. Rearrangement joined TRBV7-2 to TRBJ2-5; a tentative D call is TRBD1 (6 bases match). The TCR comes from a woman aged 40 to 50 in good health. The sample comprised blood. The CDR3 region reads CASSLGTASPEQYF. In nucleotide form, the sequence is TGTGCCAGCAGCTTAGGGACAGCCTCACCGGAGCAGTACTTC.